The sequence of this T cell receptor beta chain was determined in a study of blood T cells in healthy people across ages. PCR was performed a second time for roughly 7 to 11 cycles using a sample-barcoded 5' primer and a J-beta primer mix. TCRdb re-derived calls from the 5' RACE reads in MiXCR, one entry per CDR3 protein. The data show over a million distinct CDR3 sequences, with approximately 25% seen just once and less than 0.85% held by the top ten. This clonotype was detected a few times. Unmatched junction bases numbered 5, after V lost 4 bases and J lost 6 bases. The CDR3 spans 13 residues. This same sample was also part of a study on T cells of mothers and their children.

Sequencing was done on a sample of blood. The sequence was collected from a girl aged 2-15 years in good health. The chain uses TRBV12-3 or TRBV12-4 and TRBJ1-2; 7 positions agree with TRBD1. Here the CDR3 reads CASSWRGRHGYTF. The CDR3 DNA is TGTGCCAGCAGTTGGAGGGGGCGGCATGGCTACACCTTC.